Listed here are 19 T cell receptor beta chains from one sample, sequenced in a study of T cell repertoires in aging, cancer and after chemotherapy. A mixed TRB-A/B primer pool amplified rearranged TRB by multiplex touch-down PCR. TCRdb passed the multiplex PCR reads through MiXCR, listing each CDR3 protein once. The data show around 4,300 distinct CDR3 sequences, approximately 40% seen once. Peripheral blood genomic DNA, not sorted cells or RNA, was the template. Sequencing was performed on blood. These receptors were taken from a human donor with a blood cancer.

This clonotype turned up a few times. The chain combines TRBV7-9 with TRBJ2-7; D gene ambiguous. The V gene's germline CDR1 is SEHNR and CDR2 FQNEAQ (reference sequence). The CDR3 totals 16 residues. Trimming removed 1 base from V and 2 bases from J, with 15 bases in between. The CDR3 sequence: CASSLDPGQKAYEQYF. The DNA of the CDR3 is TGTGCCAGCAGCTTAGACCCAGGCCAGAAAGCCTACGAGCAGTACTTC.

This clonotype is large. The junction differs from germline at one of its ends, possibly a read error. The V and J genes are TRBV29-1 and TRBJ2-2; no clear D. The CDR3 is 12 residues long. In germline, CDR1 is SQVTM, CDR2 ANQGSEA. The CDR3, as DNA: TGCAGCGCTGAATGGGACACCGGGGAGCTGTTTTTT. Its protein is CSAEWDTGELFF.

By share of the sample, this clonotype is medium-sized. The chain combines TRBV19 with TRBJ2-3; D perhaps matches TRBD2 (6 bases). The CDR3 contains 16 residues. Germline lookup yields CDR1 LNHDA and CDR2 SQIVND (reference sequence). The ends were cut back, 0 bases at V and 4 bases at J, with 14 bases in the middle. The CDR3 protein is CASSIERGNNADTQYF. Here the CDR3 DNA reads TGTGCCAGTAGTATAGAGCGCGGGAACAATGCAGATACGCAGTATTTT. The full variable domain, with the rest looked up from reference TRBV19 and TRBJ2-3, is DGGITQSPKYLFRKEGQNVTLSCEQNLNHDAMYWYRQDPGQGLRLIYYSQIVNDFQKGDIAEGYSVSREKKESFPLTVTSAQKNPTAFYLCASSIERGNNADTQYFGPGTRLTVL.

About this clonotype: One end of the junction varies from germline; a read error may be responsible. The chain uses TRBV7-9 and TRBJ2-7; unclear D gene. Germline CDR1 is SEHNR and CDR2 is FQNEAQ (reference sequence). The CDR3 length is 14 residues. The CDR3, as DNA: TGTGCCAGCAGCCACATGGGAAATGCAAACGAGCTGTACTTC. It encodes CASSHMGNANELYF.

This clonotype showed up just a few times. The CDR3 reads CASSFPSGRAPYNEQFF. In DNA, the CDR3 is TGTGCCAGCAGTTTCCCTAGCGGGAGGGCCCCCTACAATGAGCAGTTCTTC. This rearrangement joins TRBV12-3 or TRBV12-4 to TRBJ2-1, with 12 nucleotides matching TRBD2. This CDR3 is built from 17 residues. The trim removed 3 bases at V and 2 bases at J, leaving 5 bases unmatched.

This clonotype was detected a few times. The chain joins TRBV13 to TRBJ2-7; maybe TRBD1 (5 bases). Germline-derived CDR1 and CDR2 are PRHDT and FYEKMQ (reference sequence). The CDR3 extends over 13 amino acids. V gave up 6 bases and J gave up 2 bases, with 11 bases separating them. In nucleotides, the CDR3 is TGTGCCAGCAGTTTAACAGGAACCTACGAGCAGTACTTC. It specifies CASSLTGTYEQYF.

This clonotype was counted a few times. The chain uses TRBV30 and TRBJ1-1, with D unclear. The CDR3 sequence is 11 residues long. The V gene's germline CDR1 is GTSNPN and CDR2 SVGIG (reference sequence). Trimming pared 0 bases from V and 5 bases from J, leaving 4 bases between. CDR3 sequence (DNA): TGTGCCTGGAGTGTGAGTACTGAAGCTTTCTTT. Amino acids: CAWSVSTEAFF.

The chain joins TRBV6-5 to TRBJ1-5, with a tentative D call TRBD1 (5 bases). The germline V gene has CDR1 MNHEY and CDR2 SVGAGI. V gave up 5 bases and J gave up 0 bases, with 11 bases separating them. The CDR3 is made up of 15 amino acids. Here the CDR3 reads CASSLGRTSNQPQHF. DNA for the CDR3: TGTGCCAGCAGTCTGGGACGGACTAGCAATCAGCCCCAGCATTTT.

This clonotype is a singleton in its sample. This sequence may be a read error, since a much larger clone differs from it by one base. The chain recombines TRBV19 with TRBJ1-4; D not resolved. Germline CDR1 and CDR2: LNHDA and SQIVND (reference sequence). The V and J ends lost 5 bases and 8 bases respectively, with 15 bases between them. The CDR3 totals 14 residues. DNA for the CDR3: TGTGCCAGTAGTGAGGGTCCGACGGGAGAAAAACTGTTTTTT. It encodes CASSEGPTGEKLFF.

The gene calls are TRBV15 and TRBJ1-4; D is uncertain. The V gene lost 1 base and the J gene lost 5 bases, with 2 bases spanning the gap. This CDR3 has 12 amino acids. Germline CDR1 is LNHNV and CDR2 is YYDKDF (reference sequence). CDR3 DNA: TGTGCCACCAGCAGAGGGAATGAAAAACTGTTTTTT. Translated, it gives CATSRGNEKLFF.

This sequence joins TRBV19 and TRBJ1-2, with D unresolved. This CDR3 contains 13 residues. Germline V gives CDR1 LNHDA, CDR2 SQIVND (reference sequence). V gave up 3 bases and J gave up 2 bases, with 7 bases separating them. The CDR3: CASSIRSNYGYTF. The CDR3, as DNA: TGTGCCAGTAGTATCCGCTCAAACTATGGCTACACCTTC. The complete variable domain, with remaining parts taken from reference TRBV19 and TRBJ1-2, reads DGGITQSPKYLFRKEGQNVTLSCEQNLNHDAMYWYRQDPGQGLRLIYYSQIVNDFQKGDIAEGYSVSREKKESFPLTVTSAQKNPTAFYLCASSIRSNYGYTFGSGTRLTVV.

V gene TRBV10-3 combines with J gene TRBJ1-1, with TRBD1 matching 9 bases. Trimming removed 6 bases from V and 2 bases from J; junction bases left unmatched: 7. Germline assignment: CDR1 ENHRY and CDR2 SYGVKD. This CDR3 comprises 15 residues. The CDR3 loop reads CAIRDGTGPNTEAFF. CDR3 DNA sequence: TGTGCCATCAGAGATGGGACAGGGCCAAACACTGAAGCTTTCTTT.

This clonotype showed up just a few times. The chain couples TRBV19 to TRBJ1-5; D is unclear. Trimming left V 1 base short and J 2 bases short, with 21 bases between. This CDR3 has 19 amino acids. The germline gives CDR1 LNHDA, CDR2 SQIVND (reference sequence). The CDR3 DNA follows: TGTGCCAGTAGTATAGCTGGACGTGGGAGCGTTTGGGGCAATCAGCCCCAGCATTTT. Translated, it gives CASSIAGRGSVWGNQPQHF.

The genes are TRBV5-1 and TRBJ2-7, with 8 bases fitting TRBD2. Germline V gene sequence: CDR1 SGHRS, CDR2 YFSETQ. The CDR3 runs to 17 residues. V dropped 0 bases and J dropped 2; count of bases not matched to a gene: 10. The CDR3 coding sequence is TGCGCCAGCAGCTTGGCCATAGCGGGACGAGGGACCTACGAGCAGTACTTC. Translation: CASSLAIAGRGTYEQYF.

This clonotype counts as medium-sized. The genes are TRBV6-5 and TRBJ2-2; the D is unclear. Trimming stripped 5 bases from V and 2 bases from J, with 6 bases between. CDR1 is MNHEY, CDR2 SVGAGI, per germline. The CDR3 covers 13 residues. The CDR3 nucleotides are TGTGCCAGCAGTCGGTTTAACACCGGGGAGCTGTTTTTT. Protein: CASSRFNTGELFF.

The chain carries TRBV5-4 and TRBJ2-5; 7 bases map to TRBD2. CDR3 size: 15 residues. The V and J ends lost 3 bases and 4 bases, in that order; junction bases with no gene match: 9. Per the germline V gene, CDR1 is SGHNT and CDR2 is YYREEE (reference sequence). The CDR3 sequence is CASSYGQREGETQYF. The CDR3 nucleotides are TGTGCCAGCAGCTACGGACAAAGGGAGGGAGAGACCCAGTACTTC.

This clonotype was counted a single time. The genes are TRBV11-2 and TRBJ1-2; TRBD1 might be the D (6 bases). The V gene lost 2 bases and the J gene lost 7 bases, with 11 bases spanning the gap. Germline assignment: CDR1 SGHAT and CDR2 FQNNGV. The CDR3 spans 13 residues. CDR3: CASSLSGAGGYTF. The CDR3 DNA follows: TGTGCCAGCAGCTTATCGGGGGCAGGTGGCTACACCTTC.

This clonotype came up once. The CDR3 region is CASSFTTRGTAYEQYF. CDR3 coding DNA: TGTGCCAGCAGCTTCACGACCAGGGGGACCGCCTACGAGCAGTACTTC. The V gene is TRBV11-2, the J gene TRBJ2-7, with 7 bases fitting TRBD1. J lost 2 bases, V lost 3 bases, and 10 bases had no gene match. This CDR3 region has 16 residues. Germline CDR1 and CDR2: SGHAT and FQNNGV.

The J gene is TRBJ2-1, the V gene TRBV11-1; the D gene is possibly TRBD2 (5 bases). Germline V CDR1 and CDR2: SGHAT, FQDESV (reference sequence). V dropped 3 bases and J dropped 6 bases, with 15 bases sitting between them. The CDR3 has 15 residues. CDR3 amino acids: CASSFLAFPSNEQFF. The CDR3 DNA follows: TGTGCCAGCAGCTTTCTAGCATTCCCGAGCAATGAGCAGTTCTTC.